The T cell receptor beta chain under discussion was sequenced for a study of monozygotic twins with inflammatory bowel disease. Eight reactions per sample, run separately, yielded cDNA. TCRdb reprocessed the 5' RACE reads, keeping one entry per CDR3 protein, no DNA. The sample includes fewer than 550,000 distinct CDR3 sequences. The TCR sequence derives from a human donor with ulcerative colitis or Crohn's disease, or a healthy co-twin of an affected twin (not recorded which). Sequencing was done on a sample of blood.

The CDR3: CASSVGALRDNTGELFF. The genes are TRBV5-1 and TRBJ2-2; lacking DNA, the TRBD1 call made by TCRdb goes unchecked. CDR3 length: 17 amino acids. The germline gives CDR1 SGHRS, CDR2 YFSETQ.